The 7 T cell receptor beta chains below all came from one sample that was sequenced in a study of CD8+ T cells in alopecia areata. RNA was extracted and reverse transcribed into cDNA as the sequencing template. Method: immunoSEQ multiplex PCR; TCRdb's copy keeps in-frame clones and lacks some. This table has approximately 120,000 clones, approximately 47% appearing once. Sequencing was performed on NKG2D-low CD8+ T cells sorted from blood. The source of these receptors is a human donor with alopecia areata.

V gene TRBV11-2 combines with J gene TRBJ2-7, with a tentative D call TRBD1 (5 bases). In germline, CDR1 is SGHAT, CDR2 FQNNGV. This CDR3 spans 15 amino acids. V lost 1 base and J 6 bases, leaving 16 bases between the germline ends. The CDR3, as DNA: TGTGCCAGCAGCTTAGCAACATTGGCAGGGTCCGAGCAGTACTTC. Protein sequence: CASSLATLAGSEQYF.

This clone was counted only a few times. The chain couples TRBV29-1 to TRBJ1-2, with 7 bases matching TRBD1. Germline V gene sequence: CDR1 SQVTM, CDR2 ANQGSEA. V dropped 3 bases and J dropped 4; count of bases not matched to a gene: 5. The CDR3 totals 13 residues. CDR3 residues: CSVDRDSFYGYTF. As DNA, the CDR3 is TGCAGCGTTGACCGGGACAGCTTCTATGGCTACACCTTC.

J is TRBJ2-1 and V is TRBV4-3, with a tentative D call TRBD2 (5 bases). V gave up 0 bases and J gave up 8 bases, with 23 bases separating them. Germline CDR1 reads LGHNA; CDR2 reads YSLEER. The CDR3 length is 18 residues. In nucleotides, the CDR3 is TGCGCCAGCAGCCAAGAATCCCTACTAGTAGCCCCAGGCGATGAGCAGTTCTTC. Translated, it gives CASSQESLLVAPGDEQFF.

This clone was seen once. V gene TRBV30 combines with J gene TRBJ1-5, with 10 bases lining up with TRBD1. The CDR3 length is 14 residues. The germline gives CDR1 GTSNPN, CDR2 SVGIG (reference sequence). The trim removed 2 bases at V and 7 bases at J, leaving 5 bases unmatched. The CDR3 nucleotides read TGTGCCTGGAGTCCAGGACAGGGGGTCCAGCCCCAGCATTTT. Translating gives CAWSPGQGVQPQHF.

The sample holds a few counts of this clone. CDR3 DNA sequence: TGCAGCGTTGAAGACGGGGGGGCCAACGTCCTGACTTTC. As protein: CSVEDGGANVLTF. This rearrangement joins TRBV29-1 to TRBJ2-6, with D unclear. V lost 0 bases and J 4 bases, leaving 4 bases between the germline ends. The CDR3 is made up of 13 amino acids. Looked up from germline, CDR1 is SQVTM and CDR2 is ANQGSEA.

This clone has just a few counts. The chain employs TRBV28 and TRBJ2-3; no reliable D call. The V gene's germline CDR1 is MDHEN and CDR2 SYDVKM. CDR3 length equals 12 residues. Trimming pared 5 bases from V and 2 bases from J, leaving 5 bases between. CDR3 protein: CASSAPTDTQYF. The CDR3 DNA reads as TGTGCCAGCAGTGCTCCCACAGATACGCAGTATTTT.

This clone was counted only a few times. The DNA of the CDR3 is TGTGCCAGCAGCATTCTAGCGGGGGGGCCCAATGAGCAGTTCTTC. It yields the protein CASSILAGGPNEQFF. The chain recombines TRBV7-9 with TRBJ2-1; 12 bases line up with TRBD2. The germline gives CDR1 SEHNR, CDR2 FQNEAQ (reference sequence). This CDR3 has 15 amino acids. J gave up 6 bases and V 5 bases, and 5 bases lay outside the gene matches.